Each of the 21 T cell receptor beta chains below was sequenced from the same sample in a study of cytomegalovirus exposure and HLA in healthy donors. The data were produced by immunoSEQ multiplex PCR, yet TCRdb's version contains in-frame clones alone and is incomplete. Altogether under 200,000 clones are present, about nine tenths being singletons, with the ten largest covering about 6%. Sequenced: PBMCs. These receptors were collected from a woman in her thirties in good health and CMV-seronegative.

V and J are TRBV15 and TRBJ1-2; D uncertain. CDR1 and CDR2 from the germline V gene are LNHNV and YYDKDF (reference sequence). This CDR3 is built from 14 residues. The ends were cut back, 4 bases at V and 4 bases at J, with 13 bases in the middle. The chain's CDR3 is CATSTSLLSYGYTF. The CDR3 nucleotides are TGTGCCACCAGCACAAGCCTCCTCTCCTATGGCTACACCTTC. The whole variable domain, remainder taken from reference TRBV15 and TRBJ1-2, is DAMVIQNPRYQVTQFGKPVTLSCSQTLNHNVMYWYQQKSSQAPKLLFHYYDKDFNNEADTPDNFQSRRPNTSFCFLDIRSPGLGDTAMYLCATSTSLLSYGYTFGSGTRLTVV.

By sample share, this clone is medium-sized. This chain links TRBV5-5 with TRBJ2-7; 7 bases map to TRBD2. The germline V gene encodes CDR1 SGHKS and CDR2 YYEKEE (reference sequence). V shed 7 bases and J 2 bases; nucleotides not matched to a gene: 9. The CDR3 is 14 amino acids. The CDR3 region is CASGEAGTTYEQYF. CDR3 nucleotides: TGTGCCAGCGGAGAAGCGGGAACTACCTACGAGCAGTACTTC.

This clone was observed a single time. The CDR3 DNA is TGCGCCAGCAGGCCGACTAACTATGGCTACACCTTC. Its protein product is CASRPTNYGYTF. The chain carries TRBV5-1 and TRBJ1-2; D ambiguous. The germline V gene has CDR1 SGHRS and CDR2 YFSETQ. Trimming shortened V by 5 bases and J by 0 bases, and 5 bases separated the two germline ends. This CDR3 comprises 12 residues. Looking up the rest from reference TRBV5-1 and TRBJ1-2 gives the full variable domain: KAGVTQTPRYLIKTRGQQVTLSCSPISGHRSVSWYQQTPGQGLQFLFEYFSETQRNKGNFPGRFSGRQFSNSRSEMNVSTLELGDSALYLCASRPTNYGYTFGSGTRLTVV.

This clone has just a few counts. The genes are TRBV2 and TRBJ2-7, with D unresolved. The V end was cut by 0 bases, the J end by 2 bases, with 11 bases between. The length of the CDR3 is 15 residues. Germline-derived CDR1 and CDR2 are SNHLY and FYNNEI. Written as DNA, the CDR3 is TGTGCCAGCAGTGAAGCGCGTTACAGTGCCTACGAGCAGTACTTC. As protein: CASSEARYSAYEQYF. The full variable domain, with the rest looked up from reference TRBV2 and TRBJ2-7, is EPEVTQTPSHQVTQMGQEVILRCVPISNHLYFYWYRQILGQKVEFLVSFYNNEISEKSEIFDDQFSVERPDGSNFTLKIRSTKLEDSAMYFCASSEARYSAYEQYFGPGTRLTVT.

The sample holds a few counts of this clone. The rearrangement uses TRBV6-5 and TRBJ1-1; 7 bases align to TRBD1. The CDR3 covers 13 residues. The junction had 5 bases not matched to a gene; V was cut back by 5 bases and J by 5 bases. CDR1 and CDR2 from the germline V gene are MNHEY and SVGAGI. CDR3 protein: CASSRQGWTEAFF. CDR3 DNA sequence: TGTGCCAGCAGTCGACAGGGATGGACTGAAGCTTTCTTT.

This clone was seen once. V usage is TRBV5-4 and J usage is TRBJ2-7, with D possibly TRBD2 on 6 matching bases. Between the trimmed V and J ends, which lost 0 bases and 4 bases, there was a span of 11 bases. The germline gives CDR1 SGHNT, CDR2 YYREEE (reference sequence). The CDR3 runs 14 residues. The CDR3 DNA is TGTGCCAGCAGCTTGGTGGGCGGGACTTACGAGCAGTACTTC. This codes for CASSLVGGTYEQYF.

This clone occurred a few times. The chain couples TRBV6-6 to TRBJ1-1; D might be TRBD1 (5 bases). CDR1 and CDR2 (germline): MNHNY, SVGAGI (reference sequence). The CDR3 covers 14 residues. Trimming took off 4 bases at V and 1 base at J, with 10 bases between the two ends. The CDR3, as DNA: TGTGCCAGCAGTTTTCAGGGCTCGAACACTGAAGCTTTCTTT. Its translation: CASSFQGSNTEAFF.

This clone was found once. The chain is built from TRBV18 and TRBJ2-2; 8 bases agree with TRBD1. The V and J ends lost 3 bases and 5 bases, in that order; junction bases with no gene match: 8. The CDR3 is 16 residues long. From germline, CDR1 is KGHSH and CDR2 LQKENI. CDR3 in amino acids: CASSPYGQGRTGELFF. The CDR3 DNA follows: TGTGCCAGCTCACCTTACGGACAGGGCAGGACCGGGGAGCTGTTTTTT. The complete variable domain, with remaining parts taken from reference TRBV18 and TRBJ2-2, reads NAGVMQNPRHLVRRRGQEARLRCSPMKGHSHVYWYRQLPEEGLKFMVYLQKENIIDESGMPKERFSAEFPKEGPSILRIQQVVRGDSAAYFCASSPYGQGRTGELFFGEGSRLTVL.

V gene TRBV5-1 combines with J gene TRBJ1-3, with D possibly being TRBD1 (5 bases). Germline values: CDR1 SGHRS, CDR2 YFSETQ. The CDR3 is made up of 16 amino acids. Trimming shortened V by 6 bases and J by 2 bases, and 18 bases separated the two germline ends. CDR3 region: CASTLEGIGAGNTIYF. CDR3 DNA sequence: TGCGCCAGCACCCTTGAGGGGATCGGGGCTGGAAACACCATATATTTT. The full variable domain, with the rest looked up from reference TRBV5-1 and TRBJ1-3, is KAGVTQTPRYLIKTRGQQVTLSCSPISGHRSVSWYQQTPGQGLQFLFEYFSETQRNKGNFPGRFSGRQFSNSRSEMNVSTLELGDSALYLCASTLEGIGAGNTIYFGEGSWLTVV.

V is TRBV9 and J is TRBJ2-7; D could derive from TRBD1 or TRBD2 (5 bases each). The CDR3 is 15 residues long. The V end lost 1 base, the J end lost 7 bases, and 18 bases lay between the germline ends. Germline CDR1 is SGDLS and CDR2 is YYNGEE. The CDR3 nucleotides read TGTGCCAGCAGCGTAACGGGGACGGGGAGCATGGAGCAGTACTTC. Its protein product is CASSVTGTGSMEQYF.

A single count supports this clone. V is TRBV6-5 and J is TRBJ2-3; D unclear. The CDR3 runs 16 residues. Germline CDR1 and CDR2: MNHEY and SVGAGI. V lost 0 bases to trimming and J lost 1 base, with 11 bases between them. This CDR3 reads CASSYSMFDGTDTQYF. The CDR3 coding sequence is TGTGCCAGCAGTTACTCGATGTTCGATGGCACAGATACGCAGTATTTT.

This clone was observed a few times. The rearrangement uses TRBV7-9 and TRBJ2-1, with TRBD1 matching over 7 bases. Germline CDR1 and CDR2: SEHNR and FQNEAQ (reference sequence). After removal of 8 bases from V and 6 bases from J, the junction contained 4 bases not matched to a gene. This CDR3 comprises 12 residues. The CDR3 sequence: CASLRQGNEQFF. CDR3 DNA: TGTGCCAGCCTGAGACAGGGCAATGAGCAGTTCTTC.

The rearrangement links TRBV4-1 to TRBJ2-7, with 8 bases matching TRBD1. The CDR3 contains 16 residues. Germline values: CDR1 MGHRA, CDR2 YSYEKL. Germline trimming cut 4 bases from V and 3 bases from J; bases unmatched to any gene: 11. The DNA for the CDR3 is TGCGCCAGCAGCCTCCTACAAGGACAGGGAATCTACGAGCAGTACTTC. Translated: CASSLLQGQGIYEQYF.

The chain joins TRBV2 to TRBJ1-2, with TRBD1 matching over 11 bases. The CDR3 has 17 amino acids. The V gene end was trimmed by 4 bases and the J gene end by 3 bases; junction bases not matched to a gene: 10. CDR1 and CDR2 (germline): SNHLY, FYNNEI. CDR3 region: CASSAWGQGGSDYGYTF. Here the CDR3 DNA reads TGTGCCAGCAGTGCATGGGGACAGGGGGGTTCGGACTATGGCTACACCTTC.

This chain connects TRBV4-1 to TRBJ1-1; D is uncertain. Per the germline V gene, CDR1 is MGHRA and CDR2 is YSYEKL. The CDR3 runs to 14 residues. Trimming removed 1 base at V and 2 bases at J, with 8 bases between. DNA for the CDR3: TGCGCCAGCAGCCAAGCCCTGACTAACACTGAAGCTTTCTTT. Encoded protein: CASSQALTNTEAFF.

V and J are TRBV19 and TRBJ1-1; D gene ambiguous. Between the trimmed V and J ends, which lost 6 bases and 0 bases, there was a span of 17 bases. The CDR3 runs 16 residues. Germline V lookup: CDR1 LNHDA, CDR2 SQIVND (reference sequence). The CDR3 sequence: CASSTPGEVLNTEAFF. Written as DNA, the CDR3 is TGTGCCAGTAGCACCCCCGGGGAGGTCCTGAACACTGAAGCTTTCTTT.

The rearrangement uses TRBV4-3 and TRBJ2-7; the match to TRBD1 covers 8 bases. V lost 5 bases, J lost 6 bases, and 12 bases stayed unmatched. From germline, CDR1 is LGHNA and CDR2 YSLEER. The CDR3 covers 15 residues. The DNA of the CDR3 is TGCGCCAGCAGCACGGGCCGGGACAGGCCTAGCGAGCAGTACTTC. This translates into CASSTGRDRPSEQYF.

The chain is built from TRBV4-2 and TRBJ2-1; no firm D call. Deletions cut 1 base from V and 4 bases from J, with 8 bases between. The CDR3 contains 14 residues. From germline, CDR1 is LGHNA and CDR2 YNFKEQ. Written as DNA, the CDR3 is TGTGCCAGCAGCCAAGTAACATCGTACAATGAGCAGTTCTTC. Translated, it gives CASSQVTSYNEQFF.

The chain is built from TRBV6-5 and TRBJ1-1; D unclear. V shed 6 bases and J shed 5 bases, with 16 bases lying between them. The CDR3 consists of 14 residues. CDR1 MNHEY and CDR2 SVGAGI come from the germline V gene. The CDR3 here is CASSPPYGRTEAFF. Written as DNA, the CDR3 is TGTGCCAGCAGCCCGCCGTACGGAAGGACTGAAGCTTTCTTT.

This clone showed up just once. The chain employs TRBV27 and TRBJ1-5, with TRBD1 matching over 7 bases. V was pared by 5 bases and J by 3 bases, with 16 bases of the junction left unmatched. This CDR3 comprises 18 residues. The germline gives CDR1 MNHEY, CDR2 SMNVEV (reference sequence). The CDR3 is CASSIYRGPGLLNQPQHF. Here the CDR3 DNA reads TGTGCCAGCAGTATCTATAGGGGGCCGGGGCTCCTCAATCAGCCCCAGCATTTT.

The rearrangement links TRBV28 to TRBJ2-3, with TRBD2 matching 9 bases. Germline V gene sequence: CDR1 MDHEN, CDR2 SYDVKM. V lost 4 bases to trimming and J lost 7 bases; unmatched junction nucleotides: 9. This CDR3 region has 15 residues. CDR3 sequence (DNA): TGTGCCAGCAGTTCCGAAGCGGGAGGACCGAATACGCAGTATTTT. Its protein is CASSSEAGGPNTQYF.